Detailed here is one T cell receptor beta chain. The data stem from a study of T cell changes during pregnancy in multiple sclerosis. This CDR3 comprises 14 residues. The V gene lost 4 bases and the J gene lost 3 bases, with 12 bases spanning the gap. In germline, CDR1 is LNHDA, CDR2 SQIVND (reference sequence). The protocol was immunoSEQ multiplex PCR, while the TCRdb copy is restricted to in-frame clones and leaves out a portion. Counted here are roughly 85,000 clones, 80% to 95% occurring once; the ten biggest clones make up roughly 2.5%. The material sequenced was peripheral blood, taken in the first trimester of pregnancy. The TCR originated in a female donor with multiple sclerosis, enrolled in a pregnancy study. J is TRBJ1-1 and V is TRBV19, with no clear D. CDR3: CASSTWGGYTEAFF. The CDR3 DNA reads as TGTGCCAGTAGTACTTGGGGAGGCTACACTGAAGCTTTCTTT. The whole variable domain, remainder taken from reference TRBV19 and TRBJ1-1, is DGGITQSPKYLFRKEGQNVTLSCEQNLNHDAMYWYRQDPGQGLRLIYYSQIVNDFQKGDIAEGYSVSREKKESFPLTVTSAQKNPTAFYLCASSTWGGYTEAFFGQGTRLTVV.